Listed below are T cell receptor beta chains from one sample, sequenced in a study of T cell clonotyping in hematopoietic cell transplantation. Generated by immunoSEQ multiplex PCR, the TCRdb table keeps only in-frame clones and is missing some. The sample lists some 8,700 clones; roughly 76% were seen once. Sequences were derived from peripheral blood mononuclear cells, sampled 180 days after allogeneic stem cell transplant. Receptors originate from a female patient between 50 and 59 years old who had an allogeneic stem cell transplant from an unrelated donor, so the T cells may come from the graft donor. Some clones in this sample may be carry-over from other donors' samples. Each CDR3 is given with its conserved first and last residue. D genes are given only for firm matches. Some rows have no size entry. The others give once, few or many, or a class for an expanded clone.

J gene: TRBJ2-3; V gene: TRBV28; D gene: -; clone size: -; CDR3 DNA: TGTGCCAGCAGAGGAGGGACAACGGGGGCGGTAGATACGCAGTATTTT; CDR3 protein: CASRGGTTGAVDTQYF
J gene: TRBJ2-6; V gene: TRBV5-4; D gene: -; clone size: -; CDR3 DNA: TGTGCCAGCAGCTTTCACTCTGGGGCCAACGTCCTGACTTTC; CDR3 protein: CASSFHSGANVLTF
J gene: TRBJ1-4; V gene: TRBV19; D gene: -; clone size: -; CDR3 DNA: TGTGCCAGTAGTGAACTAGAGCCGACTAATGAAAAACTGTTTTTT; CDR3 protein: CASSELEPTNEKLFF
J gene: TRBJ1-2; V gene: TRBV19; D gene: -; clone size: -; CDR3 DNA: TGTGCCAGTAGTAACCCGGGACATGTGGGCTACACCTTC; CDR3 protein: CASSNPGHVGYTF
J gene: TRBJ2-3; V gene: TRBV27; D gene: -; clone size: -; CDR3 DNA: TGTGCCAGCCAGCGGCAGGGCACAGATACGCAGTATTTT; CDR3 protein: CASQRQGTDTQYF
J gene: TRBJ2-5; V gene: TRBV29-1; D gene: TRBD2; clone size: -; CDR3 DNA: TGCAGCGTTGAGCTAGCGGGGGGGCCGGAGACCCAGTACTTC; CDR3 protein: CSVELAGGPETQYF
J gene: TRBJ2-6; V gene: TRBV7-7; D gene: TRBD1; clone size: -; CDR3 DNA: TGTGCCAGCAGTAACACGCAGGGGGCTTATGGGGCCAACGTCCTGACTTTC; CDR3 protein: CASSNTQGAYGANVLTF
J gene: TRBJ1-2; V gene: TRBV5-6; D gene: -; clone size: -; CDR3 DNA: TGTGCCAGCACCGACGTGGGCCGGGAGGGCTACACCTTC; CDR3 protein: CASTDVGREGYTF
J gene: TRBJ1-2; V gene: TRBV30; D gene: -; clone size: -; CDR3 DNA: TGTGCCTGGAGCCCCGGGGCGGCAGCCTATGGCTACACCTTC; CDR3 protein: CAWSPGAAAYGYTF
J gene: TRBJ1-5; V gene: TRBV30; D gene: -; clone size: few; CDR3 DNA: TGTGCCTGGAGTCCCCAGGGTTCCCTTCATCAGCCCCAGCATTTT; CDR3 protein: CAWSPQGSLHQPQHF
J gene: TRBJ1-5; V gene: TRBV4-3; D gene: -; clone size: -; CDR3 DNA: TGCGCCAGCAGCCCCCGCCAGGGCCAGCCCCAGCATTTT; CDR3 protein: CASSPRQGQPQHF
J gene: TRBJ1-1; V gene: TRBV28; D gene: -; clone size: once; CDR3 DNA: TGTGCCAGCAGCCAAATAATGAACACTGAAGCTTTCTTT; CDR3 protein: CASSQIMNTEAFF
J gene: TRBJ1-1; V gene: TRBV7-9; D gene: -; clone size: -; CDR3 DNA: TGTGCCAGCAGCTACGACAGGCACGCTGAAGCTTTCTTT; CDR3 protein: CASSYDRHAEAFF
J gene: TRBJ2-1; V gene: TRBV4-3; D gene: TRBD2; clone size: -; CDR3 DNA: TGCGCCAGCAGCCAAGATGGGACTAGCGGGCCGTACAATGAGCAGTTCTTC; CDR3 protein: CASSQDGTSGPYNEQFF
J gene: TRBJ2-5; V gene: TRBV9; D gene: TRBD2; clone size: few; CDR3 DNA: TGTGCCAGCAGCGCTAGCGGGAGGGCTTGGGAGACCCAGTACTTC; CDR3 protein: CASSASGRAWETQYF
J gene: TRBJ1-3; V gene: TRBV6-5; D gene: -; clone size: -; CDR3 DNA: TGTGCCAGCAGTTACTCGGGGGACACCATATATTTT; CDR3 protein: CASSYSGDTIYF
J gene: TRBJ2-3; V gene: TRBV28; D gene: -; clone size: few; CDR3 DNA: TGTGCCAGCAGCCCAGACAGCACAGATACGCAGTATTTT; CDR3 protein: CASSPDSTDTQYF